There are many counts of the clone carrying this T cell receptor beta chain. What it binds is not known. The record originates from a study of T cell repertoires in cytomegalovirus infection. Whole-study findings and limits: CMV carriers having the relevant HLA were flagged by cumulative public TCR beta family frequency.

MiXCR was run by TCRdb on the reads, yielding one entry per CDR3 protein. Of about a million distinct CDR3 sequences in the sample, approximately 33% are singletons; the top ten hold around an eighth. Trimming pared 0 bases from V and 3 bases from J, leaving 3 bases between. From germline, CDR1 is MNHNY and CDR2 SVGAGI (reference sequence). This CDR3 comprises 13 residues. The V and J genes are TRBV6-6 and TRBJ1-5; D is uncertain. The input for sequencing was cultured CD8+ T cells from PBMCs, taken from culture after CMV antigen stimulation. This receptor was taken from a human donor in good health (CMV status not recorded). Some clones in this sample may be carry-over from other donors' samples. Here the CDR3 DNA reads TGTGCCAGCAGTTACTCGCACAATCAGCCCCAGCATTTT. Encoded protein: CASSYSHNQPQHF.